The clone carrying this T cell receptor (beta chain) was seen once. What it binds is unknown. The data are from a study of cytomegalovirus exposure and HLA in healthy donors. Findings and caveats of the study: In the 95 to 150 validation repertoires, just under 95% of cluster scores exceeded 0, per a later analysis. Among the CMV-associated chains, a few were confirmed in vitro as specific for CMV antigens.

CDR1 and CDR2 (germline): MNHEY, SVGAGI. The CDR3 contains 14 residues. Trimming took off 0 bases at V and 7 bases at J, with 10 bases between the two ends. The protocol was immunoSEQ multiplex PCR, while the TCRdb copy is restricted to in-frame clones and leaves out a portion. The repertoire consists of about 270,000 clones, with approximately 86% occurring once and the leading ten covering roughly 1%. The donors were members of the approximately 130-subject validation cohort (separate from the roughly 670-subject first cohort). The chain employs TRBV6-5 and TRBJ2-1; D call uncertain. The source material was PBMCs. The TCR originated in a woman aged 18-29 years in good health and CMV-seronegative. Here the CDR3 DNA reads TGTGCCAGCAGTTACTCGGTGGCTCCTAATGAGCAGTTCTTC. This sequence encodes CASSYSVAPNEQFF.